One sample yielded the 23 T cell receptor beta chains listed below, sequenced in a study of T cells in localized non-small cell lung cancer. The data were produced by immunoSEQ multiplex PCR, yet TCRdb's version contains in-frame clones alone and is incomplete. The sample has 55,000 to 75,000 clones; 86% are singletons. The material sequenced was peripheral blood, taken before any cancer treatment. The receptors were sampled from a male donor at least 60 years old with stage III squamous cell lung carcinoma.

This chain links TRBV28 with TRBJ2-7, with a possible D match to TRBD2 (6 bases). V lost 10 bases, J lost 2 bases, and 18 bases lay in between. Per germline, CDR1 MDHEN and CDR2 SYDVKM. The CDR3 runs 14 residues. The CDR3 spells CATSKPGLPYEQYV. CDR3 nucleotides: TGTGCCACCTCGAAACCGGGACTGCCCTACGAGCAGTACGTC.

The chain couples TRBV2 to TRBJ2-5; maybe TRBD2 (5 bases). CDR3 size: 15 residues. Germline CDR1 and CDR2: SNHLY and FYNNEI. Trimming took 6 bases from V and 1 from J, leaving 15 bases between them. CDR3 DNA sequence: TGTGCCAGCAGCCCACCGCCGGGAATCCAAGAGACCCAGTACTTC. Its translation: CASSPPPGIQETQYF.

The chain carries TRBV13 and TRBJ2-2, with D unresolved. CDR3 length equals 13 residues. V lost 2 bases to trimming and J lost 1 base, with 2 bases between them. CDR1 is PRHDT, CDR2 FYEKMQ, per germline (reference sequence). CDR3: CASSLWNTGELFF. The CDR3 bases are TGTGCCAGCAGCTTATGGAACACCGGGGAGCTGTTTTTT.

The chain has TRBV5-1 and TRBJ2-1, with 8 nucleotides matching TRBD1. Per germline, CDR1 SGHRS and CDR2 YFSETQ. V shed 0 bases and J 9 bases; nucleotides not matched to a gene: 5. This CDR3 contains 14 residues. CDR3 sequence (DNA): TGCGCCAGCAGCTTGGCAGGGGGCGTTCTTGAGCAGTTCTTC. This gives the protein CASSLAGGVLEQFF.

The chain combines TRBV11-2 with TRBJ1-3; weak D call: TRBD1 (6 bases). Deletions cut 2 bases from V and 0 bases from J, with 8 bases between. The length of the CDR3 is 15 residues. Per germline, CDR1 SGHAT and CDR2 FQNNGV. The CDR3 loop is CASSLKGHSGNTIYF. The CDR3 DNA follows: TGTGCCAGCAGCTTAAAGGGACACTCTGGAAACACCATATATTTT.

This chain's CDR3 is CASSIRTGVPEAFF. CDR3 sequence (DNA): TGTGCCAGTAGTATACGGACAGGGGTCCCTGAAGCTTTCTTT. The chain couples TRBV19 to TRBJ1-1; 9 bases match TRBD1. V lost 2 bases to trimming and J lost 6 bases; unmatched junction nucleotides: 4. The length of the CDR3 is 14 residues. CDR1 and CDR2 from the germline V gene are LNHDA and SQIVND (reference sequence).

The chain employs TRBV19 and TRBJ1-1; D not certain. This CDR3 region has 13 residues. V lost 3 bases, J lost 1 base, and 6 bases lay in between. Looked up from germline, CDR1 is LNHDA and CDR2 is SQIVND (reference sequence). The CDR3 nucleotides are TGTGCCAGTAGTATTATAGAGAACACTGAAGCTTTCTTT. It is translated as CASSIIENTEAFF.

This clone was picked up one time. The chain uses TRBV7-9 and TRBJ2-5; 10 positions match TRBD1. This CDR3 is 15 amino acids long. Germline V lookup: CDR1 SEHNR, CDR2 FQNEAQ (reference sequence). V lost 3 bases and J lost 3; bases outside the gene matches: 4. The CDR3 spells CASSFSGTGEETQYF. The CDR3 coding sequence is TGTGCCAGCAGCTTTTCCGGGACAGGGGAAGAGACCCAGTACTTC. The full variable domain, its missing parts supplied by reference TRBV7-9 and TRBJ2-5, is DTGVSQNPRHKITKRGQNVTFRCDPISEHNRLYWYRQTLGQGPEFLTYFQNEAQLEKSRLLSDRFSAERPKGSFSTLEIQRTEQGDSAMYLCASSFSGTGEETQYFGPGTRLLVL.

The rearrangement uses TRBV30 and TRBJ2-7; D unclear. Deletions cut 1 base from V and 3 bases from J, with 7 bases between. Per germline, CDR1 GTSNPN and CDR2 SVGIG (reference sequence). The CDR3 runs 12 residues. The CDR3: CAWSGTLYEQYF. DNA of the CDR3: TGTGCCTGGAGTGGGACGCTCTACGAGCAGTACTTC. The entire variable domain, with the rest obtained from reference TRBV30 and TRBJ2-7, is as follows: SQTIHQWPATLVQPVGSPLSLECTVEGTSNPNLYWYRQAAGRGLQLLFYSVGIGQISSEVPQNLSASRPQDRQFILSSKKLLLSDSGFYLCAWSGTLYEQYFGPGTRLTVT.

The V call is TRBV5-1, the J call TRBJ2-2; perhaps TRBD2 as D (7 bases). Germline values: CDR1 SGHRS, CDR2 YFSETQ. The V and J ends lost 1 base and 6 bases respectively, with 16 bases between them. This CDR3 is 16 amino acids long. CDR3 sequence reads: CASSLSGGRLAGELFF. The CDR3 bases are TGCGCCAGCAGCTTGTCCGGGGGGCGATTGGCCGGGGAGCTGTTTTTT.

A word on this clone: The sample holds other DNA sequences that translate to the same CDR3. This chain's CDR3 is CASSQDRGPGELFF. The CDR3 DNA reads as TGTGCCAGCAGCCAAGATCGGGGTCCCGGGGAGCTGTTTTTT. The chain carries TRBV4-2 and TRBJ2-2, with D possibly TRBD2 on 5 matching bases. Germline CDR1 and CDR2: LGHNA and YNFKEQ. The CDR3 is made up of 14 amino acids. Trimming shortened V by 0 bases and J by 6 bases, and 8 bases separated the two germline ends.

J is TRBJ2-1 and V is TRBV28; 7 bases are shared with TRBD2. Germline CDR1 MDHEN, CDR2 SYDVKM. This CDR3 spans 12 amino acids. J gave up 6 bases and V 7 bases, and 3 bases lay outside the gene matches. For the CDR3, the DNA is TGTGCCAGCACTGCTAGCGGCAATGAGCAGTTCTTC. As protein: CASTASGNEQFF. Together with reference TRBV28 and TRBJ2-1, the CDR3 gives the full variable domain: DVKVTQSSRYLVKRTGEKVFLECVQDMDHENMFWYRQDPGLGLRLIYFSYDVKMKEKGDIPEGYSVSREKKERFSLILESASTNQTSMYLCASTASGNEQFFGPGTRLTVL.

This rearrangement joins TRBV27 to TRBJ1-2; weak D call: TRBD1 (6 bases). This CDR3 spans 16 amino acids. The germline V and J ends were trimmed by 5 bases and 6 bases, with 22 bases remaining between them. Germline V gene sequence: CDR1 MNHEY, CDR2 SMNVEV (reference sequence). The CDR3 spells CASSLQGHLLGDGYTF. CDR3 coding DNA: TGTGCCAGCAGTCTTCAGGGACACCTACTTGGAGATGGCTACACCTTC.

The chain couples TRBV28 to TRBJ1-2; D is unclear. The ends were cut back, 5 bases at V and 0 bases at J, with 4 bases in the middle. The CDR3 consists of 12 residues. Germline CDR1 is MDHEN and CDR2 is SYDVKM. DNA for the CDR3: TGTGCCAGCAGTCCATCTAACTATGGCTACACCTTC. Its translation: CASSPSNYGYTF.

The chain uses TRBV5-4 and TRBJ2-3; 7 positions agree with TRBD2. The CDR3 runs 16 residues. In germline, CDR1 is SGHNT, CDR2 YYREEE (reference sequence). The junction had 8 bases not matched to a gene; V was cut back by 0 bases and J by 4 bases. The CDR3 protein is CASSLETSRGADTQYF. The CDR3 coding sequence is TGTGCCAGCAGCTTGGAGACTAGTCGGGGGGCAGATACGCAGTATTTT.

The chain joins TRBV5-4 to TRBJ2-1, with 7 nucleotides matching TRBD2. The CDR3 is 16 amino acids. V lost 3 bases and J lost 9; bases outside the gene matches: 15. The germline CDR1 and CDR2 sequences are SGHNT and YYREEE (reference sequence). CDR3 amino acids: CASSSWSGAAGSEQFF. DNA for the CDR3: TGTGCCAGCAGCTCCTGGAGCGGGGCCGCGGGTTCTGAGCAGTTCTTC.

This chain joins TRBV27 and TRBJ1-5, with 9 bases that match TRBD1. This CDR3 is built from 16 residues. Germline V gives CDR1 MNHEY, CDR2 SMNVEV (reference sequence). The ends lost 5 bases at V and 7 bases at J; junction bases unmatched: 12. Written as DNA, the CDR3 is TGTGCCAGCAGTCGAACCCCGACAGGGGGTATACAGCCCCAGCATTTT. This encodes CASSRTPTGGIQPQHF.

The chain recombines TRBV6-6 with TRBJ2-3; 10 bases match TRBD2. CDR3 length: 16 amino acids. Looked up from germline, CDR1 is MNHNY and CDR2 is SVGAGI (reference sequence). Losses at the gene ends were 4 bases for V and 3 bases for J; bases not matched to a gene: 7. CDR3 bases: TGTGCCAGCAGTTTCCCCCGGACTAGCGGAACAGATACGCAGTATTTT. It encodes CASSFPRTSGTDTQYF.

The CDR3 region is CASNLGQGREQYV. The CDR3 region has the DNA TGTGCCAGCAACCTAGGACAGGGCAGGGAGCAGTACGTC. This rearrangement joins TRBV2 to TRBJ2-7, with 8 nucleotides matching TRBD1. Germline CDR1 is SNHLY and CDR2 is FYNNEI. The CDR3 contains 13 residues. V shed 7 bases, J shed 7 bases, and the junction held 9 bases outside the gene matches.

The rearrangement links TRBV5-1 to TRBJ2-7, with D tentatively TRBD2 (6 bases). CDR1 and CDR2 (germline): SGHRS, YFSETQ. V was trimmed by 4 bases and J by 7 bases, leaving 15 bases between them. This CDR3 region has 13 residues. The DNA for the CDR3 is TGCGCCAGCAGCGCGGGGACTGACACTGAGCAGTACGTC. It encodes CASSAGTDTEQYV.

The CDR3 reads CASSSQRGGTDTQYF. For the CDR3, the DNA is TGTGCCAGCAGCTCTCAGAGAGGAGGCACAGATACGCAGTATTTT. The V and J genes are TRBV28 and TRBJ2-3; no clear D gene. This CDR3 contains 15 residues. Germline CDR1 is MDHEN and CDR2 is SYDVKM. Trimming removed 6 bases at V and 1 base at J, with 14 bases between.

The chain is built from TRBV18 and TRBJ2-3, with D perhaps matching TRBD2 (5 bases). CDR1 is KGHSH, CDR2 LQKENI, per germline. V was pared by 5 bases and J by 5 bases, with 11 bases between. The CDR3 extends over 13 amino acids. CDR3 DNA: TGTGCCAGCTCAGAGGGTCAACGAGATACGCAGTATTTT. As protein: CASSEGQRDTQYF. The complete variable domain, with remaining parts taken from reference TRBV18 and TRBJ2-3, reads NAGVMQNPRHLVRRRGQEARLRCSPMKGHSHVYWYRQLPEEGLKFMVYLQKENIIDESGMPKERFSAEFPKEGPSILRIQQVVRGDSAAYFCASSEGQRDTQYFGPGTRLTVL.

This chain connects TRBV29-1 to TRBJ2-1, with a possible D match to TRBD1 (5 bases). V shed 6 bases and J shed 0 bases, with 6 bases lying between them. The CDR3 runs to 12 residues. Germline V gene lookup returns CDR1 SQVTM and CDR2 ANQGSEA. The CDR3 bases are TGCAGCGTAGGGGTCTCCTACAATGAGCAGTTCTTC. Residues: CSVGVSYNEQFF.